One sample yielded the 10 T cell receptor beta chains listed below, sequenced in a study of blood T cell repertoires in COVID-19. The assay was immunoSEQ multiplex PCR, and TCRdb's table has in-frame clones only and misses some. The sample has 88,000 or so clones; approximately 86% are singletons. The sample comprised peripheral blood. These receptor sequences come from a man in his sixties with acute or convalescent COVID-19.

The rearrangement uses TRBV7-9 and TRBJ2-3; 9 nucleotides align to TRBD2. Trimming removed 5 bases from V and 0 bases from J; junction bases left unmatched: 6. CDR3 size: 16 residues. Germline loops: CDR1 SEHNR, CDR2 FQNEAQ (reference sequence). The CDR3 nucleotides are TGTGCCAGCAGCCAAAAAGCGGGAGGAAGCACAGATACGCAGTATTTT. Protein sequence: CASSQKAGGSTDTQYF.

The chain combines TRBV6-5 with TRBJ2-3; 10 nucleotides line up with TRBD1. This CDR3 spans 14 amino acids. V lost 9 bases to trimming and J lost 4 bases; unmatched junction nucleotides: 7. CDR1 is MNHEY, CDR2 SVGAGI, per germline. The CDR3 DNA sequence: TGTGCCAGAACCGGGACAGGGGAATCAGATACGCAGTATTTT. It codes for CARTGTGESDTQYF.

The chain has TRBV5-1 and TRBJ1-1; TRBD1 might be the D (5 bases). Germline CDR1 and CDR2: SGHRS and YFSETQ. This CDR3 comprises 16 residues. Deletions cut 0 bases from V and 1 base from J, with 13 bases between. The CDR3 DNA follows: TGCGCCAGCAGCTTGGAAGGGGCACGTTCGAACACTGAAGCTTTCTTT. Its protein product is CASSLEGARSNTEAFF.

The chain uses TRBV2 and TRBJ2-5, with 11 bases aligning to TRBD2. The CDR3 runs 15 residues. With V trimmed by 4 bases and J by 5 bases, 6 bases remained unmatched. Per the germline V gene, CDR1 is SNHLY and CDR2 is FYNNEI. The CDR3 region has the DNA TGTGCCAGCAGTGCTAGCGGGGGGCGGGTGGAGACCCAGTACTTC. Translated, it gives CASSASGGRVETQYF.

The CDR3 DNA reads TGTGCCACCAGCAGAGCAGGGACAGGGAGGTCCTACGAGCAGTACTTC. This gives the protein CATSRAGTGRSYEQYF. V usage is TRBV15 and J usage is TRBJ2-7; 9 nucleotides align to TRBD1. Germline CDR1 LNHNV, CDR2 YYDKDF (reference sequence). Germline trimming cut 1 base from V and 1 base from J; bases unmatched to any gene: 5. CDR3 length: 16 residues. Full variable domain (outside the CDR3, taken from reference TRBV15 and TRBJ2-7): DAMVIQNPRYQVTQFGKPVTLSCSQTLNHNVMYWYQQKSSQAPKLLFHYYDKDFNNEADTPDNFQSRRPNTSFCFLDIRSPGLGDTAMYLCATSRAGTGRSYEQYFGPGTRLTVT.

The V gene is TRBV15, the J gene TRBJ1-1; TRBD1 matches 7 bases. CDR1 and CDR2 (germline): LNHNV, YYDKDF (reference sequence). The CDR3 runs 14 residues. Germline trimming cut 3 bases from V and 5 bases from J; bases unmatched to any gene: 6. CDR3 amino acids: CATSRTGYGTEAFF. DNA of the CDR3: TGTGCCACCAGCAGGACAGGGTATGGGACTGAAGCTTTCTTT.

This chain connects TRBV9 to TRBJ1-3, with 7 bases aligning to TRBD1. This CDR3 is built from 15 residues. V lost 4 bases to trimming and J lost 4 bases; unmatched junction nucleotides: 8. Germline assignment: CDR1 SGDLS and CDR2 YYNGEE. The CDR3 nucleotides are TGTGCCAGCAGCCCGACAGGGTTTAAAGGAAACACCATATATTTT. It codes for CASSPTGFKGNTIYF.

The genes are TRBV15 and TRBJ1-2; a possible D gene is TRBD1 (5 bases). CDR1 is LNHNV and CDR2 is YYDKDF in the germline V gene (reference sequence). The CDR3 runs to 15 residues. Trimming left V 2 bases short and J 4 bases short, with 14 bases between. The CDR3 nucleotides read TGTGCCACCAGCAGACCTGGACAACTCGCCTATGGCTACACCTTC. Encoded protein: CATSRPGQLAYGYTF.

CDR3 in amino acids: CAWSSDGYGYTF. DNA of the CDR3: TGTGCCTGGAGCTCCGACGGGTATGGCTACACCTTC. The chain joins TRBV30 to TRBJ1-2; no clear D. CDR1 is GTSNPN and CDR2 is SVGIG in the germline V gene (reference sequence). The CDR3 has 12 residues. Trimming shortened V by 3 bases and J by 5 bases, and 10 bases separated the two germline ends.

The rearrangement links TRBV2 to TRBJ1-2, with D tentatively TRBD1 (6 bases). V lost 6 bases, J lost 4 bases, and 15 bases lay in between. This CDR3 has 14 amino acids. Germline V gene lookup returns CDR1 SNHLY and CDR2 FYNNEI. Here the CDR3 DNA reads TGTGCCAGCAGATTAGGACAGACGGTCTATGGCTACACCTTC. Translated, it gives CASRLGQTVYGYTF.